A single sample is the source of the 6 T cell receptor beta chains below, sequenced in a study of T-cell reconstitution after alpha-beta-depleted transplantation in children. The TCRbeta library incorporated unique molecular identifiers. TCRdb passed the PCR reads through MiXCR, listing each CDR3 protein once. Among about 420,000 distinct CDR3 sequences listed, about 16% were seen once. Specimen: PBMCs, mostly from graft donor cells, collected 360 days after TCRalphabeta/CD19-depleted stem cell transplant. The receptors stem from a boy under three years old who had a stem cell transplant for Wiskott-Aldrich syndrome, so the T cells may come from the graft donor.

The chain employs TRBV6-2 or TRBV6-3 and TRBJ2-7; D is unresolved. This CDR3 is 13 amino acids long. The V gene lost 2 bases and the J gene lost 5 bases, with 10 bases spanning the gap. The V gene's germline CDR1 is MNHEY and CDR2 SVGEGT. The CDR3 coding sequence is TGTGCCAGCAGTTACCCTAGGAGCGACGAGCAGTACTTC. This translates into CASSYPRSDEQYF.

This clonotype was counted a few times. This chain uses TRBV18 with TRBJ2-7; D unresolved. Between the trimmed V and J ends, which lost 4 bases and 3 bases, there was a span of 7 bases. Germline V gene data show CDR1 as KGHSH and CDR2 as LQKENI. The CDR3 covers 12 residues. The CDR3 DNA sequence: TGTGCCAGCTCACGGCTGGGCTACGAGCAGTACTTC. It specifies CASSRLGYEQYF.

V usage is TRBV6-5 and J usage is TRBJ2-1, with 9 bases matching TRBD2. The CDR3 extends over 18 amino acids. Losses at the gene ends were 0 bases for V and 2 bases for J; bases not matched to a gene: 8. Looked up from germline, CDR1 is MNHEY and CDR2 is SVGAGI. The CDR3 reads CASSYSIPSGRPYNEQFF. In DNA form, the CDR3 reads TGTGCCAGCAGTTACTCGATACCGAGCGGGAGGCCCTACAATGAGCAGTTCTTC.

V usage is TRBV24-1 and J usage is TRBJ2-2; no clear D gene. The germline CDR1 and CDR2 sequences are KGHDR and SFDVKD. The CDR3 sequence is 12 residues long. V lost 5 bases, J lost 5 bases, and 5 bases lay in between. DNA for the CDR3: TGTGCCACCAGTGTTCCGACCGGGGAGCTGTTTTTT. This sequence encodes CATSVPTGELFF.

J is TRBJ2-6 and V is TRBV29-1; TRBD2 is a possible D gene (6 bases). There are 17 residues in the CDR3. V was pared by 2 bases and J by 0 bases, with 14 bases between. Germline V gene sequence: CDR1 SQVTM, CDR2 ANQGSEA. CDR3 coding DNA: TGCAGCGTTGAATGGGGGGAGCCCCTCTCTGGGGCCAACGTCCTGACTTTC. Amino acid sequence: CSVEWGEPLSGANVLTF.

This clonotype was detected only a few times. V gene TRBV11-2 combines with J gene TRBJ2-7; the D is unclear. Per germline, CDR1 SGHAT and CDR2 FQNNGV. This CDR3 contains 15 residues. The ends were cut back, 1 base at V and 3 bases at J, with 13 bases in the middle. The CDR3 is CASSLVMGSGYEQYF. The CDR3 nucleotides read TGTGCCAGCAGCTTAGTCATGGGATCCGGCTACGAGCAGTACTTC.